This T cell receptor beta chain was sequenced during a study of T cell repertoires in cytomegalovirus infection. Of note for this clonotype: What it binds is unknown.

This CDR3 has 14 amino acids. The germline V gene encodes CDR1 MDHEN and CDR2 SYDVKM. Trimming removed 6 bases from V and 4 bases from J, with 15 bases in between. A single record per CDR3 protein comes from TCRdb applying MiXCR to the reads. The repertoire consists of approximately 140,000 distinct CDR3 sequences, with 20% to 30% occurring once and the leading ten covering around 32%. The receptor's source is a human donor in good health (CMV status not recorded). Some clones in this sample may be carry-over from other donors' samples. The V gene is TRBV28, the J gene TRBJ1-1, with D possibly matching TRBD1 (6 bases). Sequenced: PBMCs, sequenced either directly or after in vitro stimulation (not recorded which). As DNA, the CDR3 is TGTGCCAGCAGAGAAACAGGGCTAGGCACTGAAGCTTTCTTT. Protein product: CASRETGLGTEAFF.